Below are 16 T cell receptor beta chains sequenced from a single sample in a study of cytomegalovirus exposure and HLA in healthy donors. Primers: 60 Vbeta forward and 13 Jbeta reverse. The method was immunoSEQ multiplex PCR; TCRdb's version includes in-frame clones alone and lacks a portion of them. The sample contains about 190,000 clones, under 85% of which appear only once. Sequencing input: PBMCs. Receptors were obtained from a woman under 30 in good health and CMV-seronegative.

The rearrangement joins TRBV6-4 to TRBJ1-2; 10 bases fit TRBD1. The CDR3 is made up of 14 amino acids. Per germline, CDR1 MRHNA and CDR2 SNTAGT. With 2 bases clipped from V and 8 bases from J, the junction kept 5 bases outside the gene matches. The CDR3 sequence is CASSDTMTGGGYTF. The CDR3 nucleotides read TGTGCCAGCAGTGACACTATGACAGGGGGCGGCTACACCTTC.

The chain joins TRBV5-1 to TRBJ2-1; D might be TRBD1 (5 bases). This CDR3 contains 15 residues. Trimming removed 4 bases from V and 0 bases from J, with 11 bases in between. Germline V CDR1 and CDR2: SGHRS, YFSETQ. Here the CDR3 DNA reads TGCGCCAGCAGCATGGACACCAGCTCCTACAATGAGCAGTTCTTC. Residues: CASSMDTSSYNEQFF. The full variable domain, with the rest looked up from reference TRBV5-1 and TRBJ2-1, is KAGVTQTPRYLIKTRGQQVTLSCSPISGHRSVSWYQQTPGQGLQFLFEYFSETQRNKGNFPGRFSGRQFSNSRSEMNVSTLELGDSALYLCASSMDTSSYNEQFFGPGTRLTVL.

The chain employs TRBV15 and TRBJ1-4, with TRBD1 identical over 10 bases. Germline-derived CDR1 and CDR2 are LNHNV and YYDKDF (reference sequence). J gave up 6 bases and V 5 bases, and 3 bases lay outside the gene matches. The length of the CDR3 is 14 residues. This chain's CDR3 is CATSLGTGDEKLFF. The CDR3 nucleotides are TGTGCCACCAGCCTCGGGACAGGGGATGAAAAACTGTTTTTT.

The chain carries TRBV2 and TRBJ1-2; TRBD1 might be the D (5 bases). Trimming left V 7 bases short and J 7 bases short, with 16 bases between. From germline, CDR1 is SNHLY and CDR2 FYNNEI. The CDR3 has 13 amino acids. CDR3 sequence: CASTGGGDGGYTF. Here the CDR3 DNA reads TGTGCCAGCACTGGGGGAGGGGATGGTGGCTACACCTTC.

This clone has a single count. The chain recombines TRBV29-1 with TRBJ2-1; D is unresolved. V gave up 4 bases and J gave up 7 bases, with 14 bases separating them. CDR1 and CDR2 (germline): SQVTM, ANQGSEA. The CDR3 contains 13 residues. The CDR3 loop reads CSVGQGDGNEQFF. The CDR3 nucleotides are TGCAGCGTTGGACAAGGTGATGGGAATGAGCAGTTCTTC.

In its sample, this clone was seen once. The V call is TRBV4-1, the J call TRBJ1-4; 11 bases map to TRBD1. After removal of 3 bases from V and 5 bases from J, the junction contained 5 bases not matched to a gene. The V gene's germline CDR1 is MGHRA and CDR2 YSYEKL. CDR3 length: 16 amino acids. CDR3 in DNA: TGCGCCAGCAGCCAGCGGGACAGGGGGAGGAATGAAAAACTGTTTTTT. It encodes CASSQRDRGRNEKLFF.

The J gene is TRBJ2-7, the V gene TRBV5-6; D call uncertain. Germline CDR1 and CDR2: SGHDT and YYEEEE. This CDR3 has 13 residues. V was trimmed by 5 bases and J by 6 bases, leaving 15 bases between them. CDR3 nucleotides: TGTGCCAGCAGTCGCTATCGGTTTTTCGAGCAGTACTTC. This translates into CASSRYRFFEQYF.

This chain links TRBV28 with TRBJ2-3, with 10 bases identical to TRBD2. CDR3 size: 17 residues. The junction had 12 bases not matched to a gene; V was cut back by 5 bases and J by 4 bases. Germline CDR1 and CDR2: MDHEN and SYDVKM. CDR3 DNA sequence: TGTGCCAGCAGTCCTAACGGGGCTAGCGGGGGACCAGATACGCAGTATTTT. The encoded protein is CASSPNGASGGPDTQYF.

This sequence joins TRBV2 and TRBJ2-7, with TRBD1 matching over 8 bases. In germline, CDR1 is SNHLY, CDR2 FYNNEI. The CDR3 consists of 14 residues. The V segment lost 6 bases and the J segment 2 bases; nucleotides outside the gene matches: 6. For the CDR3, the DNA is TGTGCCAGCAGACCCGGACAGGGCGCCTACGAGCAGTACTTC. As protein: CASRPGQGAYEQYF. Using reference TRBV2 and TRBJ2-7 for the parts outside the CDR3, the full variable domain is EPEVTQTPSHQVTQMGQEVILRCVPISNHLYFYWYRQILGQKVEFLVSFYNNEISEKSEIFDDQFSVERPDGSNFTLKIRSTKLEDSAMYFCASRPGQGAYEQYFGPGTRLTVT.

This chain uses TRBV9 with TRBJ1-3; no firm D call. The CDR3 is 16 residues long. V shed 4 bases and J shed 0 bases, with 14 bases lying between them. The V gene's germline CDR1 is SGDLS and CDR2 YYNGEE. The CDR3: CASSTTAVPSGNTIYF. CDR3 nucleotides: TGTGCCAGCAGCACGACTGCCGTACCCTCTGGAAACACCATATATTTT.

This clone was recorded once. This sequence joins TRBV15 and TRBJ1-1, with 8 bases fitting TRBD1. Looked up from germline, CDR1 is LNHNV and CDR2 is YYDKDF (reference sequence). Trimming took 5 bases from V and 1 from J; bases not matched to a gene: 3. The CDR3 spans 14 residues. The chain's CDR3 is CATSGRGRNTEAFF. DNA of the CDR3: TGTGCCACCAGCGGCAGGGGGCGGAACACTGAAGCTTTCTTT. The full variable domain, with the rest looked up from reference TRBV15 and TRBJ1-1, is DAMVIQNPRYQVTQFGKPVTLSCSQTLNHNVMYWYQQKSSQAPKLLFHYYDKDFNNEADTPDNFQSRRPNTSFCFLDIRSPGLGDTAMYLCATSGRGRNTEAFFGQGTRLTVV.

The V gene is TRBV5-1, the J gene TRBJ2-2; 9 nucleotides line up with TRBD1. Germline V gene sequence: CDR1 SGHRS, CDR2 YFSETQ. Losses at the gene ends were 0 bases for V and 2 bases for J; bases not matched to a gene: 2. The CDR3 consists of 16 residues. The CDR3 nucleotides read TGCGCCAGCAGCTTGGAACAGGGGGCTAACACCGGGGAGCTGTTTTTT. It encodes CASSLEQGANTGELFF.

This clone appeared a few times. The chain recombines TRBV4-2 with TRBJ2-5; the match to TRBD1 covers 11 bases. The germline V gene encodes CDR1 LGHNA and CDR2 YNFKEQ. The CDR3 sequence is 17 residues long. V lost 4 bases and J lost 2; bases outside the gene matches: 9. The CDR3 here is CASSPIGQGAPQETQYF. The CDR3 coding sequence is TGTGCCAGCAGCCCGATCGGACAGGGGGCGCCGCAAGAGACCCAGTACTTC.

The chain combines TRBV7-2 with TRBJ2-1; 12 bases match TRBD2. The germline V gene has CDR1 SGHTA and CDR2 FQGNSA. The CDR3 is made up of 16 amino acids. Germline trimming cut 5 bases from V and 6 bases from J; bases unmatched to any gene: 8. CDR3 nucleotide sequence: TGTGCCAGCAGCACTCCCGGACTAGCGGGAATCAATGAGCAGTTCTTC. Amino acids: CASSTPGLAGINEQFF.

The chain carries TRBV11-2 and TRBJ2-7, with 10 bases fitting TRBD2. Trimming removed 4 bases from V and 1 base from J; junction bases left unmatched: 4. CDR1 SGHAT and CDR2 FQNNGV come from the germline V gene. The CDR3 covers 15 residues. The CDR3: CASSSVAGGSYEQYF. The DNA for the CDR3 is TGTGCCAGCAGCTCCGTAGCGGGAGGTTCCTACGAGCAGTACTTC.

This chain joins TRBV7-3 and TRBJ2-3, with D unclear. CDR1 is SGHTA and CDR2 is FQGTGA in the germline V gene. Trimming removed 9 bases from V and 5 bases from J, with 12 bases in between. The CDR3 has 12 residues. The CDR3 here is CASGQYRDTQYF. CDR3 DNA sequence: TGTGCCAGTGGGCAGTATAGAGATACGCAGTATTTT.